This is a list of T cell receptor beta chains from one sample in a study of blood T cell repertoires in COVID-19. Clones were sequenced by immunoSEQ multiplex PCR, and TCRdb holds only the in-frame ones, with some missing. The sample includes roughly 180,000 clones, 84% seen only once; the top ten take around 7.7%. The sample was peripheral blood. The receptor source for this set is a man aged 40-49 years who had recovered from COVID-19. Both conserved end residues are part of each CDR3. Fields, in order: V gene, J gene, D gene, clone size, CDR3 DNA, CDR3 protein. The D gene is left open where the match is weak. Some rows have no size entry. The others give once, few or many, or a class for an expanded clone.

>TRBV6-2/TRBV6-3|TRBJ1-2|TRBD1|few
TGTGCCAGCAGCCGCGGGCAGGGGGCCTATGGCTACACCTTC
CASSRGQGAYGYTF
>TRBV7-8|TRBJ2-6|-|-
TGTGCCAGCAGCTTAGTAAGGACAGACTATTCTGGGGCCAACGTCCTGACTTTC
CASSLVRTDYSGANVLTF
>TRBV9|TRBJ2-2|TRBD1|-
TGTGCCAGCAGTCCGACAGGGTGGACCACCGGGGAGCTGTTTTTT
CASSPTGWTTGELFF
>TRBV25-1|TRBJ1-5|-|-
TGTGCCAGCAGTGAATCCAGGGTGGATCAGCCCCAGCATTTT
CASSESRVDQPQHF
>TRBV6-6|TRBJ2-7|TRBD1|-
TGTGCCAGCAGCGGAGGGATACGGGACAGGGACCACGAGCAGTACTTC
CASSGGIRDRDHEQYF
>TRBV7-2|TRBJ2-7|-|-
TGTGCCAGCAGCTTAGTCGGGGGATACGAGCAGTACTTC
CASSLVGGYEQYF
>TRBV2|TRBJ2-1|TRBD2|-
TGTGCCAGCCCTTCTAGCGGAACCGGGAGCTCCTACAATGAGCAGTTCTTC
CASPSSGTGSSYNEQFF
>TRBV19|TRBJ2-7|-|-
TGTGCCAGTAGTCCCCTCATCGGCGAGGCCGGCGAGCAGTACTTC
CASSPLIGEAGEQYF
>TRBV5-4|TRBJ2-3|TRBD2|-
TGTGCCAGCAGCTTGATTGGGGGGAGGGCAGATACGCAGTATTTT
CASSLIGGRADTQYF
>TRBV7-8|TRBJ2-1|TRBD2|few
TGTGCCAGCAGCTTACTAGCGGGAGAGGGGTCCTACAATGAGCAGTTCTTC
CASSLLAGEGSYNEQFF
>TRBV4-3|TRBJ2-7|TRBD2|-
TGCGCCAGCAGCCCCCAGACTAGCGGGGGCTACGAGCAGTACTTC
CASSPQTSGGYEQYF
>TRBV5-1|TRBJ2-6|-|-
TGCGCCAGCAGTCAGGGATCCGGGGCCAACGTCCTGACTTTC
CASSQGSGANVLTF
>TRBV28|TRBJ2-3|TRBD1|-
TGTGCCAGCAGGTCGACAGGGGGCACAGATACGCAGTATTTT
CASRSTGGTDTQYF
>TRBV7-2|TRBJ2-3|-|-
TGTGCCAGCAGCTTAGTCGGGGGGCCAGATACGCAGTATTTT
CASSLVGGPDTQYF
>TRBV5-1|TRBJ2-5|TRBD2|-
TGCGCCAGCAGTCTACTAGCGGGAGAAGAGACCCAGTACTTC
CASSLLAGEETQYF
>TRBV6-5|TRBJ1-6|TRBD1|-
TGTGCCAGCGCCCCCCCTGGACAGGGGTATTCACCCCTCCACTTT
CASAPPGQGYSPLHF
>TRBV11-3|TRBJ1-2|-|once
TGTGCCAGCAGCTTAGAAGGGGGTGATGGCTACACCTTC
CASSLEGGDGYTF
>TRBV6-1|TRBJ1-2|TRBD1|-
TGTGCCAGCAGTGGGGCCCTACAGACAGGGAAGGTGTGGCACTATGGCTACACCTTC
CASSGALQTGKVWHYGYTF
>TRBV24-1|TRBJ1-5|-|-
TGTGCCACCAGCGGACAGCCTAATCAGCCCCAGCATTTT
CATSGQPNQPQHF
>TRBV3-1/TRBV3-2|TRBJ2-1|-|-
TGTGCCAGCAGCCAAGAACGGCTAGCAGTCGATGAGCAGTTCTTC
CASSQERLAVDEQFF
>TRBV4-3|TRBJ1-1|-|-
TGCGCCAGCAGCCAAATAGGGACATCTGAAGCTTTCTTT
CASSQIGTSEAFF
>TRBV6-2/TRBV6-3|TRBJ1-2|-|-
TGTGCCAGCAGCCCTTCCCCTGACAGGCCGTATGGCTACACCTTC
CASSPSPDRPYGYTF
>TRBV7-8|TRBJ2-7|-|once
TGTGCCAGCAGCGTGGACAGAATCCACGAGCAGTACTTC
CASSVDRIHEQYF
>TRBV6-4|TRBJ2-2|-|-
TGTGCCAGCAGTGTGACAGCGAACACCGGGGAGCTGTTTTTT
CASSVTANTGELFF
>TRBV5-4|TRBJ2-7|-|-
TGTGCCAGCAGACCGGGAGAGGGGAGGGAGCAGTACTTC
CASRPGEGREQYF
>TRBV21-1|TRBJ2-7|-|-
TGTGCCAGCAGCAAAGGGGACACCTACGAGCAGTACTTC
CASSKGDTYEQYF
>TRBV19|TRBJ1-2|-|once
TGTGCCAGTAGTATCAGGACAGAGCTACCCTCTGGCTACACCTTC
CASSIRTELPSGYTF
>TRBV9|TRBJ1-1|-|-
TGTGCCAGCAGCGTAGCTTCTAATGGGAACACTGAAGCTTTCTTT
CASSVASNGNTEAFF
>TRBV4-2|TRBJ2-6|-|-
TGCACACCCCCCGGGGCCAACGTCCTGACTTTC
CTPPGANVLTF
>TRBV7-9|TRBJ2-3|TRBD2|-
TGTGCCAGCAGCAAGACTAGCGGGGCTATCGGAAAGACAGATACGCAGTATTTT
CASSKTSGAIGKTDTQYF
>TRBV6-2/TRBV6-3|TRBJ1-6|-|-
TGTGCCAGCAGTTACGGCCCTCAACACCTCCACTTT
CASSYGPQHLHF
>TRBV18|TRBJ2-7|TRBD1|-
TGTGCCAGCTCACTCGGACAGGCCGGCGAGCAGTACTTC
CASSLGQAGEQYF